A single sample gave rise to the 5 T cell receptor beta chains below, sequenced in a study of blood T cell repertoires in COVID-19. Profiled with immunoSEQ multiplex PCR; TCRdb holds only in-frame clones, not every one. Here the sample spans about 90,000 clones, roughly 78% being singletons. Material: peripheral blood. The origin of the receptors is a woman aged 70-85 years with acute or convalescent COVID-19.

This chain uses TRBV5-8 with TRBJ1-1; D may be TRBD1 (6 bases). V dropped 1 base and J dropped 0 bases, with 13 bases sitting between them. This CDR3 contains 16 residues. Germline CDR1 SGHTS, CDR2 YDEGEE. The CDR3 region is CASSLRGRGMNTEAFF. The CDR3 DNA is TGTGCCAGCAGCTTGAGGGGCAGGGGCATGAACACTGAAGCTTTCTTT.

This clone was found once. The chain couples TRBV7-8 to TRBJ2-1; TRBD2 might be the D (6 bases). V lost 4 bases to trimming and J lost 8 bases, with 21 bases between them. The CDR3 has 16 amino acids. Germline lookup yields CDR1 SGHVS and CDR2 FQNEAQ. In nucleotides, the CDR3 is TGTGCCAGCAGCTCCCCGGGAGTAGCGGCTCGACATGAGCAGTTCTTC. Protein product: CASSSPGVAARHEQFF.

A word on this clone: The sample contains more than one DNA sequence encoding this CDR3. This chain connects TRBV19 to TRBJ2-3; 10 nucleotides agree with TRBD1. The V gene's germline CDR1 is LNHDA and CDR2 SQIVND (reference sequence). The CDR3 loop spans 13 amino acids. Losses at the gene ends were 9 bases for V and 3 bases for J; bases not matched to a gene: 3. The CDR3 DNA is TGTGCCAGCCGGGACAGGGGAACAGATACGCAGTATTTT. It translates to CASRDRGTDTQYF.

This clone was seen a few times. CDR3 in amino acids: CASSGHLWESNQPQHF. Here the CDR3 DNA reads TGTGCCAGCAGTGGGCATCTTTGGGAGAGCAATCAGCCCCAGCATTTT. The chain recombines TRBV2 with TRBJ1-5; no clear D gene. The germline gives CDR1 SNHLY, CDR2 FYNNEI. V lost 4 bases, J lost 1 base, and 14 bases lay in between. This CDR3 comprises 16 residues.

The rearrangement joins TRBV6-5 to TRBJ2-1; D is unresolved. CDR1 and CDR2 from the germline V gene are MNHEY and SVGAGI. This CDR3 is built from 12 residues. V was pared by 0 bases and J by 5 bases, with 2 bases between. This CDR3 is CASSYSNNEQFF. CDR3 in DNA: TGTGCCAGCAGTTACTCTAACAATGAGCAGTTCTTC.